The 3 T cell receptor beta chains presented below share a single source sample, sequenced in a study of human T cells and chemical hapten exposure. Time point: pre-sensitization, week 0. Noted treatment: therapeutic diphenylcyclopropenone sensitization with weekly scalp DPC. TCRdb fed the RACE reads into MiXCR, producing one record per CDR3 protein. The table records roughly 380,000 distinct CDR3 sequences, around 5.5% of them present only once. The specimen was whole blood, collected in connection with sensitization to the hapten diphenylcyclopropenone (DPC). The receptors were gathered from a woman in her forties or fifties with alopecia areata. Some clones in this sample may be carry-over from other donors' samples.

The chain couples TRBV5-1 to TRBJ2-5, with D maybe TRBD2 (6 bases). CDR1 and CDR2 from the germline V gene are SGHRS and YFSETQ. Between the trimmed V and J ends, which lost 4 bases and 4 bases, there was a span of 11 bases. There are 13 residues in the CDR3. CDR3: CASSPGTSETQYF. The CDR3 nucleotides read TGCGCCAGCAGCCCCGGGACTTCAGAGACCCAGTACTTC.

This chain connects TRBV15 to TRBJ2-3; D ambiguous. Germline V gene data show CDR1 as LNHNV and CDR2 as YYDKDF (reference sequence). The germline V and J ends were trimmed by 3 bases and 1 base, with 11 bases remaining between them. This CDR3 has 15 amino acids. The CDR3 DNA is TGTGCCACCAGCAGCATTACTCGGGGCACAGATACGCAGTATTTT. It yields the protein CATSSITRGTDTQYF.

This sequence joins TRBV9 and TRBJ2-3; D is unclear. The V gene's germline CDR1 is SGDLS and CDR2 YYNGEE. The germline V and J ends were trimmed by 5 bases and 3 bases, with 10 bases remaining between them. The CDR3 has 13 residues. In DNA form, the CDR3 reads TGTGCCAGCAGTCGGAGCCAAACAGATACGCAGTATTTT. Its protein product is CASSRSQTDTQYF.